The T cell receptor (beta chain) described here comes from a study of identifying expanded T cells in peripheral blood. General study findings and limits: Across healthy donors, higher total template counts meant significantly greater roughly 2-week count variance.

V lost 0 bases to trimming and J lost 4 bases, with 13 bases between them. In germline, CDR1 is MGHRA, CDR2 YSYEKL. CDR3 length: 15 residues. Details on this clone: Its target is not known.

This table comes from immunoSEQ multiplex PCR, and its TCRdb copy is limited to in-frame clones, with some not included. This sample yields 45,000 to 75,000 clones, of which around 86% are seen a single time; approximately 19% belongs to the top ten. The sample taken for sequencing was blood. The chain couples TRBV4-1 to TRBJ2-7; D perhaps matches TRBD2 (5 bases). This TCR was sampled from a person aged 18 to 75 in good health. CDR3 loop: CASSQDFSGRYEQYF. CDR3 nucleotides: TGCGCCAGCAGCCAAGATTTCAGCGGACGATACGAGCAGTACTTC.